This T cell receptor beta chain is drawn from a study of blood T cell repertoires in COVID-19. Study context: Samples came from the United States, Italy and Spain, spanning acute and convalescent COVID-19. T cells, B-cell-depleted T cells, or PBMCs supplied cDNA or gDNA.

Trimming removed 0 bases at V and 4 bases at J, with 12 bases between. The CDR3 is 16 amino acids. The germline gives CDR1 MNHEY, CDR2 SVGAGI. In the study's own analysis: Nucleated cell counts were estimated from reference gene primer amplification. Data came from immunoSEQ multiplex PCR; TCRdb stores just in-frame clones and leaves some out. V and J calls plus clone size are reproduced from that table; the DNA served to infer D and trimming. The sample holds 240,000 or so clones, more than 75% seen once. The source is a woman in her thirties or forties who had recovered from COVID-19. The chain uses TRBV6-5 and TRBJ2-2; D possibly corresponds to TRBD1 (6 bases). The specimen was peripheral blood. Here the CDR3 reads CASSYSGQRGTGELFF. The CDR3 DNA follows: TGTGCCAGCAGTTACTCGGGACAACGGGGCACCGGGGAGCTGTTTTTT.